This TCR beta chain comes out of a study of radiotherapy plus CTLA-4 blockade in lung cancer. Study context: The study recorded objective responses in around a sixth of patients and disease control in roughly 34%.

CDR1 and CDR2 (germline): MDHEN, SYDVKM. V trimming: 8 bases; J trimming: 3 bases; junction bases outside the gene matches: 3. CDR3 length equals 13 residues. Assay: immunoSEQ multiplex PCR; the TCRdb copy retains only in-frame clones and omits some. The table includes more than 40,000 clones, roughly two thirds detected once. The source was peripheral blood, collected from a patient treated with radiotherapy plus ipilimumab. This sequence was found in a human donor with non-small cell lung cancer who had a complete response to radiotherapy plus ipilimumab. This sequence joins TRBV28 and TRBJ2-7; 11 bases are a match to TRBD1. The CDR3 is CASFGTGGYEQYF. In nucleotides, the CDR3 is TGTGCCAGCTTCGGGACAGGGGGCTACGAGCAGTACTTC.